Below, one TCR beta chain is given with its context. No antigen is known for it. This entry comes from a study of Tregs in tolerant kidney transplant recipients. Study-wide points: Expanding Tregs on activated donor B cells appeared to best identify donor-specific TCRbeta clones. This study did not directly address biological reproducibility. Donor-specific Treg expansion exceeded global Treg expansion in tolerant patients, suggesting antigen drive.

The length of the CDR3 is 14 residues. Germline V gene lookup returns CDR1 SGDLS and CDR2 YYNGEE. Recipients received nonmyeloablative bone marrow transplants from related graft donors, with transient mixed chimerism. Method: immunoSEQ multiplex PCR; TCRdb's copy keeps in-frame clones and lacks some. In the table there are about 81,000 clones, roughly 90% of which are singletons. The clonotype originates from a human patient who received a combined kidney and bone marrow transplant. The T cells may come from the graft donor. Sample: CD4+ T cells from blood (PBMCs), taken 24 months after the transplant. This sequence joins TRBV9 and TRBJ2-5, with D tentatively TRBD1 (6 bases). The J call may not be correct, given that the DNA end is closer to TRBJ2-7. CDR3 bases: TGTGCCAGCAGCGCCGGGACATTCCCCTCCGAGCAGTACTTC. Amino acid sequence: CASSAGTFPSEQYF.